This TCR beta chain was recorded in a study of T-cell memory formation after mild COVID-19 (dated by TCRdb to the early 2020s). In terms of the full investigation: Most TCR sequence clusters were specific to one of the two donors. In a couple of donors, T-cell clones that expanded and contracted after mild COVID-19 were tracked by sequencing TCRalpha and TCRbeta repertoires over time. Two young, previously healthy adult volunteers, one female and one male, were included in the cohort. The paper's findings and limits, for the study overall: Some responding clones were found in pre-infection memory, which suggests that pre-existing cross-reactive memory T cells took part in the SARS-CoV-2 response. Balanced CD4/CD8 phenotypes were observed for clones contracting from day 15 to 85, whereas a bias towards CD4+ was observed for a second wave of clones expanding from day 15 to 37. Contracting CD4+ clones were located mainly in the CM and EM memory subsets, whereas CD8+ clones were found to be enriched in EMRA. Only a couple of mild cases were covered by the study, and larger cohorts that include severe cases with pre-infection samples were considered necessary. SARS-CoV-2 specificity was not confirmed for the second-wave clones peaking on day 37.

The germline V gene encodes CDR1 SQVTM and CDR2 ANQGSEA. The cysteine opens and the phenylalanine closes a CDR3 of 13 amino acids. The retained sequence is limited to the CDR3, 39 bases, with the frame set at the first base. V is reduced by 1 base and J by 5 bases, leaving a spacing of 9 bases between them. The listed sequencing device is Illumina NovaSeq 6000. cDNA libraries for TCRalpha and TCRbeta were prepared by 5'RACE using constant-segment primers, with sample barcodes and unique molecular identifiers added. Trizol reagent was used to extract RNA from every sample. Amplification of the libraries took two PCR steps, and the second step added a second sample barcode plus Illumina TruSeq adapters. Libraries were sequenced on an Illumina NovaSeq with 2 x 150 bp paired-end reads. As for how the authors treated the data: Reads were demultiplexed and collapsed into UMI-guided consensus sequences with migec v1.2.7. Using mixcr v2.1.11, the UMI consensuses were aligned to TRA and TRB V and J templates and assembled into clonotypes. A clonotype was counted as expanded or contracted only if both edgeR and NoisET called the change significant, with noise models trained on biological replicates. For edgeR calls, the thresholds were a false discovery rate-adjusted p below 0.01 and a log2 fold-change of 1. PCA with hierarchical clustering of max-normalized trajectories of the 1000 most abundant clonotypes was used as exploratory dynamics analysis. The CD4 or CD8 phenotype of responding clones was assigned using the separately sequenced CD4+ and CD8+ repertoires. TCRdb reanalyzed the raw reads on its own, using fastp at Q25 for trimming and MiXCR for clone calling, and kept in-frame beta chains. Identical CDR3 protein sequences are pooled into one entry, listed with their most common genes and DNA. These V and J calls derive from TCRdb rather than the authors' analysis. The sample includes 350,000 to 400,000 distinct CDR3 sequences, with roughly an eighth observed a single time. The ten largest make up about 22% of the sample.

Ficoll-Paque density gradient centrifugation was the method used to isolate PBMCs. About this clonotype: This receptor's antigen is unknown. No much larger clonotype is one base removed from it; base qualities were not supplied.

The material sequenced was PBMCs or a T cell subset sorted from them (not recorded which). The V and J segments used are TRBV29-1 and TRBJ2-4; the D region possibly corresponds to TRBD1 (6 bases align). This receptor was obtained from a young man who had mild COVID-19 (a few samples of this study predate the infection). The sample titles of this study are shuffled in the database, so cell type and time point are left out; the donor was told from shared clones. The CDR3: CSVEGHRENIQYF. The nucleotide sequence is TGCAGCGTTGAAGGACACAGGGAAAACATTCAGTACTTC.